The 26 T cell receptor beta chains presented below share a single source sample, sequenced in a study of shared clonotypes between healthy human individuals. Generated by immunoSEQ multiplex PCR, the TCRdb table keeps only in-frame clones and is missing some. The top ten clones hold around 1.8% of a sample with about 1.9 million clones, 93% of them seen once. The naive CD8 fraction comprised CD45RO-negative cells positively selected for CCR7 and excluded terminally differentiated effector memory CD45RA+ cells. Material for sequencing was naive CD8+ T cells from PBMCs. All receptors derive from a man in his late teens or twenties in good health. Some clones in this sample may be carry-over from other donors' samples.

The CDR3 coding sequence is TGCGCCAGCAGTTATCCCGGGACTAAGAACACCGGGGAGCTGTTTTTT. It is translated as CASSYPGTKNTGELFF. This sequence joins TRBV23-1 and TRBJ2-2; 7 bases map to TRBD2. TRBV23-1 is recorded as an ORF, its role being uncertain. Trimming at V came to 5 bases and at J to 1 base, leaving 7 bases not matched to a gene. This CDR3 region has 16 residues.

The V call is TRBV13, the J call TRBJ2-1, with D perhaps being TRBD1 or TRBD2 (5 bases each). Deletions cut 4 bases from V and 0 bases from J, with 16 bases between. This CDR3 is built from 17 residues. The germline CDR1 and CDR2 sequences are PRHDT and FYEKMQ (reference sequence). The DNA for the CDR3 is TGTGCCAGCAGCTGGGACGTTTACCTTAGCTCCTACAATGAGCAGTTCTTC. Translating gives CASSWDVYLSSYNEQFF.

The chain is built from TRBV27 and TRBJ1-1; D gene ambiguous. V was shortened by 3 bases and J by 0 bases, with 17 bases between the two germline ends. The germline V gene has CDR1 MNHEY and CDR2 SMNVEV (reference sequence). CDR3 length: 17 amino acids. CDR3 sequence reads: CASSFRPAVYLNTEAFF. In DNA form, the CDR3 reads TGTGCCAGCAGTTTCCGGCCAGCGGTGTACTTGAACACTGAAGCTTTCTTT.

The count of this clone is one. The chain uses TRBV27 and TRBJ1-1, with D possibly matching TRBD1 (6 bases). This CDR3 spans 14 amino acids. Germline V gives CDR1 MNHEY, CDR2 SMNVEV (reference sequence). V was clipped by 4 bases and J by 5 bases, with 14 bases between them. CDR3 coding DNA: TGTGCCAGCAGTTCCAACAGGGAGAAGACTGAAGCTTTCTTT. This sequence encodes CASSSNREKTEAFF.

The chain joins TRBV9 to TRBJ2-1; 8 positions agree with TRBD2. The CDR3 contains 15 residues. Germline V CDR1 and CDR2: SGDLS, YYNGEE. With V trimmed by 3 bases and J by 0 bases, 2 bases remained unmatched. This CDR3 reads CASSDSGVSYNEQFF. The DNA of the CDR3 is TGTGCCAGCAGCGATAGCGGGGTCTCCTACAATGAGCAGTTCTTC.

V and J are TRBV29-1 and TRBJ1-3; D is uncertain. V was clipped by 7 bases and J by 0 bases, with 22 bases between them. Germline CDR1 is SQVTM and CDR2 is ANQGSEA. The CDR3 is 17 amino acids. The CDR3 sequence: CSAPSGPYDLSGNTIYF. DNA for the CDR3: TGCAGCGCCCCCTCAGGTCCGTATGACCTCTCTGGAAACACCATATATTTT.

As regards this clone: Germline and junction disagree at one end, which may indicate a read error. The sample has other DNA sequences that encode this CDR3 too. This rearrangement joins TRBV27 to TRBJ2-7; TRBD2 aligns across 11 bases. Germline CDR1 and CDR2: MNHEY and SMNVEV (reference sequence). The CDR3 loop spans 15 amino acids. Here the CDR3 reads CASSLTSGSSYEQYF. CDR3 nucleotides: TGTGCCAGCAGTTTAACTAGCGGGAGTTCCTACGAGCAGTATTTC.

The rearrangement joins TRBV10-3 to TRBJ1-1, with TRBD1 matching over 7 bases. There are 15 residues in the CDR3. Per germline, CDR1 ENHRY and CDR2 SYGVKD. Trimming took 6 bases from V and 3 from J; bases not matched to a gene: 10. The CDR3 DNA sequence: TGTGCCATCAGAGGAATCGACAGGGCGGACACTGAAGCTTTCTTT. Translation: CAIRGIDRADTEAFF.

V usage is TRBV27 and J usage is TRBJ2-2; perhaps D is TRBD1 or TRBD2 (6 bases each). Germline V CDR1 and CDR2: MNHEY, SMNVEV (reference sequence). This CDR3 has 16 residues. V lost 2 bases and J lost 1, with 11 bases in between. DNA of the CDR3: TGTGCCAGCAGTTTAATCAGGGGAGGGAACACCGGGGAGCTGTTTTTT. Protein sequence: CASSLIRGGNTGELFF.

The rearrangement uses TRBV7-7 and TRBJ2-7; 8 bases fit TRBD2. The CDR3 consists of 13 residues. V lost 5 bases to trimming and J lost 4 bases; unmatched junction nucleotides: 4. Germline V lookup: CDR1 SSHAT, CDR2 FNYEAQ (reference sequence). Here the CDR3 DNA reads TGTGCCAGCAGCCCGGGACTAGATTACGAGCAGTACTTC. This encodes CASSPGLDYEQYF.

The chain carries TRBV30 and TRBJ2-2; D gene ambiguous. The length of the CDR3 is 14 residues. V lost 0 bases and J 4 bases, leaving 9 bases between the germline ends. CDR1 GTSNPN and CDR2 SVGIG come from the germline V gene (reference sequence). CDR3 sequence: CAWSVGQGTGELFF. The CDR3 region has the DNA TGTGCCTGGAGTGTAGGGCAAGGCACCGGGGAGCTGTTTTTT.

V is TRBV11-2 and J is TRBJ2-7; D gene unclear. V lost 4 bases and J 3 bases, leaving 13 bases between the germline ends. This CDR3 region has 14 residues. From germline, CDR1 is SGHAT and CDR2 FQNNGV. The CDR3 sequence is CASSSDTAYYEQYF. DNA for the CDR3: TGTGCCAGCAGCTCTGACACGGCCTACTACGAGCAGTACTTC.

As concerns this clone: Other DNA sequences within the sample encode an identical CDR3. This chain uses TRBV7-9 with TRBJ2-7; D possibly corresponds to TRBD2 (6 bases). V was trimmed by 3 bases and J by 2 bases, leaving 8 bases between them. The CDR3 sequence is 13 residues long. Germline CDR1 and CDR2: SEHNR and FQNEAQ (reference sequence). CDR3 nucleotides: TGTGCCAGCAGCTTGGCGGGACCCTACGAGCAGTACTTC. The encoded protein is CASSLAGPYEQYF.

The chain joins TRBV29-1 to TRBJ2-1; tentatively, D is TRBD2 (6 bases). V was pared by 3 bases and J by 9 bases, with 15 bases between. Germline assignment: CDR1 SQVTM and CDR2 ANQGSEA. The length of the CDR3 is 13 residues. The CDR3 coding sequence is TGCAGCGTTGATCCCGGGAGCGGCGTTGAGCAGTTCTTC. It yields the protein CSVDPGSGVEQFF.

J is TRBJ2-5 and V is TRBV5-1; D might be TRBD1 or TRBD2, each matching 6 bases. Trimming removed 3 bases at V and 5 bases at J, with 23 bases between. Germline lookup yields CDR1 SGHRS and CDR2 YFSETQ. CDR3 size: 17 residues. CDR3 DNA sequence: TGCGCCAGCAGCTCCCGGAGGGGACAATCTGCATCGGAGACCCAGTACTTC. Amino acids: CASSSRRGQSASETQYF.

The V call is TRBV7-9, the J call TRBJ2-7; the D is unclear. V shed 2 bases and J shed 5 bases, with 16 bases lying between them. CDR1 SEHNR and CDR2 FQNEAQ come from the germline V gene (reference sequence). The CDR3 covers 15 residues. CDR3 sequence (DNA): TGTGCCAGCAGCTTAAGAGACTTCCGACCGAACGAGCAGTACTTC. This encodes CASSLRDFRPNEQYF.

V is TRBV7-3 and J is TRBJ2-7; 12 nucleotides align to TRBD2. Germline CDR1 is SGHTA and CDR2 is FQGTGA. CDR3 length equals 15 residues. The trim removed 5 bases at V and 5 bases at J, leaving 7 bases unmatched. The CDR3 sequence: CASSPTSGRIHEQYF. The CDR3 DNA sequence: TGTGCCAGCAGCCCCACTAGCGGGAGGATCCACGAGCAGTACTTC.

A word on this clone: Other DNA sequences within the sample encode an identical CDR3. J is TRBJ2-1 and V is TRBV9, with D uncertain. CDR3 length: 14 amino acids. V was shortened by 3 bases and J by 0 bases, with 7 bases between the two germline ends. The germline V gene encodes CDR1 SGDLS and CDR2 YYNGEE. The CDR3 here is CASSAPSSYNEQFF. CDR3 nucleotides: TGTGCCAGCAGCGCCCCAAGCTCCTACAATGAGCAGTTCTTC.

Remarks on this clone: The sample carries other DNA sequences with the same CDR3. The chain uses TRBV7-3 and TRBJ2-5; no definite D call. The CDR3 contains 10 residues. Germline V gene sequence: CDR1 SGHTA, CDR2 FQGTGA. V was cut by 7 bases and J by 5 bases, with 5 bases left in between. In nucleotides, the CDR3 is TGTGCCAGCACACAGGAGACCCAGTACTTC. It specifies CASTQETQYF.

The CDR3 is CASSRSRRSYEQYF. CDR3 sequence (DNA): TGTGCCAGCAGCCGAAGTAGAAGGTCCTACGAGCAGTACTTC. The chain combines TRBV28 with TRBJ2-7; D is unclear. This CDR3 has 14 amino acids. Trimming removed 6 bases at V and 1 base at J, with 13 bases between. Germline CDR1 MDHEN, CDR2 SYDVKM.

The chain is built from TRBV7-8 and TRBJ2-2; 9 nucleotides align to TRBD2. Unmatched junction bases numbered 11, after V lost 5 bases and J lost 4 bases. Germline V gene sequence: CDR1 SGHVS, CDR2 FQNEAQ. CDR3 length: 17 residues. The CDR3 DNA follows: TGTGCCAGCAGCATTTACTTAGCGGGAGATTTCACCGGGGAGCTGTTTTTT. This encodes CASSIYLAGDFTGELFF.

The rearrangement uses TRBV7-6 and TRBJ2-5; D uncertain. Germline CDR1 is SGHVS and CDR2 is FNYEAQ. V was clipped by 5 bases and J by 2 bases, with 6 bases between them. The CDR3 spans 12 residues. CDR3 loop: CASSPYQETQYF. The CDR3 DNA sequence: TGTGCCAGCAGCCCCTATCAAGAGACCCAGTACTTC.

The V call is TRBV27, the J call TRBJ2-2; TRBD1 aligns across 7 bases. This CDR3 is built from 15 residues. CDR1 and CDR2 from the germline V gene are MNHEY and SMNVEV (reference sequence). V was clipped by 3 bases and J by 3 bases; unmatched bases: 4. The CDR3 here is CASSFNRGHTGELFF. The CDR3 bases are TGTGCCAGCAGTTTCAACAGGGGCCACACCGGGGAGCTGTTTTTT.

Here the CDR3 DNA reads TGTGCCTGGAGTCTGTCCCCCTCGGGGGACGACGGCTACACCTTC. This translates into CAWSLSPSGDDGYTF. V usage is TRBV30 and J usage is TRBJ1-2; D may be TRBD1 (5 bases). CDR1 is GTSNPN, CDR2 SVGIG, per germline (reference sequence). V was clipped by 2 bases and J by 8 bases, with 21 bases between them. The CDR3 is 15 amino acids.

The V call is TRBV5-6, the J call TRBJ2-7; D is perhaps TRBD2 (7 bases). The germline V and J ends were trimmed by 6 bases and 5 bases, with 21 bases remaining between them. CDR3 length equals 15 residues. Germline V lookup: CDR1 SGHDT, CDR2 YYEEEE. CDR3 in amino acids: CASNRGAGALNEQYF. In nucleotides, the CDR3 is TGTGCCAGCAACCGGGGGGCAGGGGCTCTCAACGAGCAGTACTTC.

This sequence joins TRBV27 and TRBJ1-1; weak D call: TRBD1 (5 bases). With 5 bases removed from V and 6 bases from J, the gap between germline ends came to 13 bases. Germline V lookup: CDR1 MNHEY, CDR2 SMNVEV (reference sequence). This CDR3 region has 13 residues. The CDR3 coding sequence is TGTGCCAGCAGTCACCAAGGGGTGTCTGAAGCTTTCTTT. It codes for CASSHQGVSEAFF.